This entry features one TCR beta chain sequence. Its target is unknown. The entry originates in a study of OX40 agonist ivuxolimab in advanced cancers. The CDR3 runs to 15 residues. Germline V gene data show CDR1 as SGHTS and CDR2 as YDEGEE. J lost 5 bases, V lost 2 bases, and 4 bases had no gene match. Sequencing used immunoSEQ multiplex PCR; TCRdb keeps in-frame clones, though not all of them. The sample includes 100,000 or so clones, approximately 94% of them seen just once. Broader study findings: Average numbers of expanded clones were greater in CD8+ T cells than in CD4+. Partial responders at 0.1-3.0 mg/kg showed near-lowest clonal expansion.

This clonotype originated in an adult with an advanced solid tumor such as melanoma, head and neck, liver or kidney cancer. The sample here was CD4+ or CD8+ T cells sorted from blood, taken in a trial of the OX40 agonist ivuxolimab. J is TRBJ2-3 and V is TRBV5-8; 11 bases fit TRBD1. The CDR3 here is CASSLGQGAEDTQYF. CDR3 in DNA: TGTGCCAGCAGCTTAGGACAGGGGGCTGAAGATACGCAGTATTTT.